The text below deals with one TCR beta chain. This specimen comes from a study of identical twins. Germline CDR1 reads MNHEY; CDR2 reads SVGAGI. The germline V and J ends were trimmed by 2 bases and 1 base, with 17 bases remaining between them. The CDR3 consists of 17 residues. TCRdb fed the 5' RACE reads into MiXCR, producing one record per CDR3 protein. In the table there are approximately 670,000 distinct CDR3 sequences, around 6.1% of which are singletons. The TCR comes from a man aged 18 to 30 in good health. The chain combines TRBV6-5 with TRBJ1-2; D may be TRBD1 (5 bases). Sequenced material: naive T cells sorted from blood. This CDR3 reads CASSYPLTGNRNYGYTF. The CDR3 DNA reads TGTGCCAGCAGTTACCCATTAACAGGAAATCGTAACTATGGCTACACCTTC.